This T cell receptor (beta chain) was sequenced during a study of control samples from healthy donors and cancer patients. Measured with immunoSEQ multiplex PCR; TCRdb has only the in-frame clones, and not every one. Of 160,000 or so clones in the sample, approximately 90% were seen once. With 0 bases clipped from V and 7 bases from J, the junction kept 6 bases outside the gene matches. This CDR3 spans 15 amino acids. Per the germline V gene, CDR1 is SGHRS and CDR2 is YFSETQ. This chain joins TRBV5-1 and TRBJ2-7, with 11 bases identical to TRBD2. The sample comprised blood. This clonotype originated in a woman aged 25-40 years in good health. The CDR3, as DNA: TGCGCCAGCAGCTTGGGTCTAGCGGGAGGTGGGGAGCAGTACTTC. As protein: CASSLGLAGGGEQYF.